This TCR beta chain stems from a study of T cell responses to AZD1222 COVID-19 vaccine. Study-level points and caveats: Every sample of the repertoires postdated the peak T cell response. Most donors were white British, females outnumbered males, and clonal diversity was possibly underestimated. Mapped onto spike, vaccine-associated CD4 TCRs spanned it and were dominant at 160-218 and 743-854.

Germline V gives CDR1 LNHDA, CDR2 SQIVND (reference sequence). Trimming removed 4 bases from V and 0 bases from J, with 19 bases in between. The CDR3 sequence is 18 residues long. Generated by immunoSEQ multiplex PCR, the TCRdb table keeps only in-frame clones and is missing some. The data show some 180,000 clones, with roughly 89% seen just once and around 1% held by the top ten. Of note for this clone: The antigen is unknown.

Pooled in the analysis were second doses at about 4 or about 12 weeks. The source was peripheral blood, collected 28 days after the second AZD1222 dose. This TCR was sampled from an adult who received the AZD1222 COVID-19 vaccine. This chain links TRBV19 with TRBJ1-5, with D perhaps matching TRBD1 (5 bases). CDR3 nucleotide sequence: TGTGCCAGTAGTACTCCACAGGAGGCAGCTTATAGCAATCAGCCCCAGCATTTT. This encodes CASSTPQEAAYSNQPQHF. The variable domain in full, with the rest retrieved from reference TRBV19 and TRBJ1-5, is DGGITQSPKYLFRKEGQNVTLSCEQNLNHDAMYWYRQDPGQGLRLIYYSQIVNDFQKGDIAEGYSVSREKKESFPLTVTSAQKNPTAFYLCASSTPQEAAYSNQPQHFGDGTRLSIL.